One and the same sample provided the 8 T cell receptor beta chains below, sequenced in a study of blood T cell repertoires in COVID-19. Profiling relied on immunoSEQ multiplex PCR, and the TCRdb table lists in-frame clones only, not all of them. The sample has about 59,000 clones; around four fifths are singletons. The sample consisted of peripheral blood. The receptors here all came from a woman between 50 and 59 years old with active or convalescent COVID-19.

The rearrangement links TRBV5-6 to TRBJ1-1; D is possibly TRBD1 (6 bases). There are 14 residues in the CDR3. Trimming took off 4 bases at V and 1 base at J, with 11 bases between the two ends. Germline CDR1 SGHDT, CDR2 YYEEEE. The CDR3 DNA reads TGTGCCAGCAGCAGGGGACACTCGAACACTGAAGCTTTCTTT. Translation gives CASSRGHSNTEAFF.

The chain couples TRBV6-5 to TRBJ2-1; 9 bases are shared with TRBD2. Per the germline V gene, CDR1 is MNHEY and CDR2 is SVGAGI. The J segment lost 10 bases and the V segment lost 5 bases, leaving 9 bases of the junction unmatched. CDR3 length equals 14 residues. The chain's CDR3 is CASSPSGIGDEQFF. The CDR3 nucleotides are TGTGCCAGCAGTCCTAGCGGGATAGGAGACGAGCAGTTCTTC.

This clone has just a few counts. The rearrangement joins TRBV3-1 (or the pseudogene TRBV3-2) to TRBJ1-5; weak D call: TRBD1 (5 bases). Trimming removed 2 bases at V and 0 bases at J, with 5 bases between. Germline CDR1 and CDR2: LGHDT and YNNKEL (reference sequence). The CDR3 is 14 residues long. The CDR3 here is CASSQTGSNQPQHF. DNA for the CDR3: TGTGCCAGCAGCCAAACAGGTAGCAATCAGCCCCAGCATTTT.

This sequence joins TRBV29-1 and TRBJ2-7; no firm D call. The CDR3 extends over 12 amino acids. Germline V lookup: CDR1 SQVTM, CDR2 ANQGSEA. Trimming pared 3 bases from V and 8 bases from J, leaving 14 bases between. CDR3 protein: CSVEAPLLQQYF. The CDR3 DNA sequence: TGCAGCGTTGAGGCCCCCCTTCTTCAGCAGTACTTC.

The chain links TRBV2 to TRBJ2-1, with D maybe TRBD2 (5 bases). Trimming pared 1 base from V and 9 bases from J, leaving 10 bases between. The CDR3 extends over 13 amino acids. Germline V gives CDR1 SNHLY, CDR2 FYNNEI. DNA of the CDR3: TGTGCCAGCAGTGAAGAGAGGGCAGGTGAGCAGTTCTTC. Translating it yields CASSEERAGEQFF.

CDR3 nucleotide sequence: TGTGCCACCAGCAGAGATCGGTCCTCTAGCTACGAGCAGTACTTC. Amino acids: CATSRDRSSSYEQYF. This sequence joins TRBV15 and TRBJ2-7; D remains unclear. Germline CDR1 reads LNHNV; CDR2 reads YYDKDF (reference sequence). V gave up 0 bases and J gave up 3 bases, with 12 bases separating them. There are 15 residues in the CDR3.

This chain links TRBV11-2 with TRBJ2-1; 9 bases are shared with TRBD2. V trimming: 6 bases; J trimming: 0 bases; junction bases outside the gene matches: 15. The CDR3 sequence is 19 residues long. In germline, CDR1 is SGHAT, CDR2 FQNNGV. CDR3: CASRGGSSGTRSSYNEQFF. In DNA, the CDR3 is TGTGCCAGCAGGGGGGGGTCTAGCGGGACTAGGAGCTCCTACAATGAGCAGTTCTTC. Full variable domain (outside the CDR3, taken from reference TRBV11-2 and TRBJ2-1): EAGVAQSPRYKIIEKRQSVAFWCNPISGHATLYWYQQILGQGPKLLIQFQNNGVVDDSQLPKDRFSAERLKGVDSTLKIQPAKLEDSAVYLCASRGGSSGTRSSYNEQFFGPGTRLTVL.

The chain joins TRBV19 to TRBJ2-1, with 10 bases lining up with TRBD2. Germline V gives CDR1 LNHDA, CDR2 SQIVND (reference sequence). J was trimmed by 3 bases and V by 4 bases; bases with no gene match: 3. This CDR3 comprises 15 residues. The CDR3 DNA reads as TGTGCCAGTAGTAGAGCGGGAGGGATCTACAATGAGCAGTTCTTC. It codes for CASSRAGGIYNEQFF.